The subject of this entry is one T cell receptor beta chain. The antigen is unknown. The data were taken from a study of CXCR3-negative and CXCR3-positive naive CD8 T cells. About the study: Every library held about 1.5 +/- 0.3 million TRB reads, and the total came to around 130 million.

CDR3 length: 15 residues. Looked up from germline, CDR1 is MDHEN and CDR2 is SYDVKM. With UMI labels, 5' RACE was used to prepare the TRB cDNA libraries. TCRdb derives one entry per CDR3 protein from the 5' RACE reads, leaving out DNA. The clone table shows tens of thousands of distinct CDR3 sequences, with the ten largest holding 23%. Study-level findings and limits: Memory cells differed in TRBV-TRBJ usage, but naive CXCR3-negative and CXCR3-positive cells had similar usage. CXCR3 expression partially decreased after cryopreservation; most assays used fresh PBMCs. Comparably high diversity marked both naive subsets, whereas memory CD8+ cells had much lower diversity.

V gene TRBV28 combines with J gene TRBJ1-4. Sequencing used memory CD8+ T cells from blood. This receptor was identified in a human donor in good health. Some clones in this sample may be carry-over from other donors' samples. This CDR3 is CASSLTASYNEKLFF. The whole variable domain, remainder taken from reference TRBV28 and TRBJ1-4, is DVKVTQSSRYLVKRTGEKVFLECVQDMDHENMFWYRQDPGLGLRLIYFSYDVKMKEKGDIPEGYSVSREKKERFSLILESASTNQTSMYLCASSLTASYNEKLFFGSGTQLSVL.